This is a list of T cell receptor beta chains from one sample in a study of shared clonotypes between healthy human individuals. This table comes from immunoSEQ multiplex PCR, and its TCRdb copy is limited to in-frame clones, with some not included. The sample has over 2 million clones; 95% are singletons. The sample was naive CD4+ T cells sorted from blood. The receptors originated from a man between 18 and 29 years old in good health. Both conserved end residues are part of each CDR3. A D gene is named only where the DNA matches it firmly. A row's size may be missing; if present it is once, few, many or a size class.

clone_size	v_call	j_call	d_call	cdr3_nt	cdr3_aa
-	TRBV5-1	TRBJ1-1	-	TGCGCCAGCAGCTTGGAGGCAGGCCTCACTGAAGCTTTCTTT	CASSLEAGLTEAFF
-	TRBV28	TRBJ1-1	TRBD1	TGTGCCAGCACCCTCTTACAGGGGCCTCGGGGAACTGAAGCTTTCTTT	CASTLLQGPRGTEAFF
-	TRBV7-9	TRBJ1-2	-	TGTGCCAGCAGCACCGGACAAGGAGGGTATGGCTACACCTTC	CASSTGQGGYGYTF
-	TRBV12-5	TRBJ2-7	-	TGTGCTAGTGGTTTGGGAACTAAACAGGGTACCCGAACCTACGAGCAGTACTTC	CASGLGTKQGTRTYEQYF
-	TRBV5-4	TRBJ1-4	TRBD1	TGTGCCAGCAGCAGCCTGAGTGGGACAGCTAATGAAAAACTGTTTTTT	CASSSLSGTANEKLFF
-	TRBV5-1	TRBJ1-6	TRBD1	TGCGCCAGCAGCCAGGGGGGGAGCTCCTATAATTCACCCCTCCACTTT	CASSQGGSSYNSPLHF
-	TRBV18	TRBJ1-2	-	TGTGCCAGCTCACCACCGTCAATGGGCTACACCTTC	CASSPPSMGYTF
once	TRBV7-9	TRBJ1-4	TRBD1	TGTGCCAGCAGCCCAGGGGACAGGGCGAATGGTGAAAAACTGTTTTTT	CASSPGDRANGEKLFF
-	TRBV28	TRBJ1-1	-	TGTGCCAGCAGTTTGCGGCAGCTTAAGGCTTTCTTT	CASSLRQLKAFF
once	TRBV18	TRBJ1-1	-	TGTGCCAGCTCACCGAAAGGCACTGAAGCTTTCTTT	CASSPKGTEAFF
-	TRBV7-9	TRBJ1-2	-	TGTGCCAGCAGCTTAGCGCGGGGGGGCGCGGAGGGCTACACCTTC	CASSLARGGAEGYTF
-	TRBV27	TRBJ2-3	-	TGTGCCAGCAGTCCAGGGGACCGGGGAACATATACGCAGTATTTT	CASSPGDRGTYTQYF
-	TRBV30	TRBJ1-5	-	TGTGCCTGGAGTGTCGGCAGCAATCAGCCCCAGCATTTT	CAWSVGSNQPQHF
-	TRBV6-1	TRBJ1-5	TRBD1	TGTGCCAGCGGGGAGGGACAGGCGCATCAGCCCCAGCATTTT	CASGEGQAHQPQHF
once	TRBV5-1	TRBJ1-3	-	TGCGCCAGCAGCTTGGTCTCTCTGGGAACTGGAAACACCATATATTTT	CASSLVSLGTGNTIYF
-	TRBV4-1	TRBJ1-5	-	TGCGCCAGCAGCCTCGCGGGAGAGAACGGTCAGCCCCAGCATTTT	CASSLAGENGQPQHF
-	TRBV6-5	TRBJ2-2	TRBD1	TGTGCCACCCTCCCCGGGACAGGACGCACCGGGGAGCTGTTTTTT	CATLPGTGRTGELFF
-	TRBV6-5	TRBJ1-2	-	TGTGCCAGCAGTCTGGGACGTAGGACCTATGGCTACACCTTC	CASSLGRRTYGYTF
-	TRBV29-1	TRBJ2-2	-	TGCAGCGTTTCCGGGCCCAACACCGGGGAGCTGTTTTTT	CSVSGPNTGELFF
-	TRBV18	TRBJ2-1	TRBD2	TGTGCCAGCTCACGGACTAGCGGGACCGATGAGCAGTTCTTC	CASSRTSGTDEQFF
-	TRBV7-2	TRBJ1-1	-	TGTGCCAGCAGCTTACAGGGCCGGGAAGCTTTCTTT	CASSLQGREAFF
-	TRBV11-2	TRBJ1-1	-	TGTGCCAGCAGCTTAGCAGGTGACAACACTGAAGCTTTCTTT	CASSLAGDNTEAFF
-	TRBV5-1	TRBJ2-2	-	TGCGCCAGCAGACGGGACACCGGGGAGCTGTTTTTT	CASRRDTGELFF
-	TRBV7-9	TRBJ1-1	-	TGTGCCAGCAGCCAGGTTGGGGAAAGGTACACTGAAGCTTTCTTT	CASSQVGERYTEAFF
-	TRBV5-1	TRBJ2-6	TRBD1	TGCGCCAGCAGCTCCGGGACAGGTAGCTCTGGGGCCAACGTCCTGACTTTC	CASSSGTGSSGANVLTF
-	TRBV14	TRBJ2-7	TRBD1	TGTGCCAGCAGCCAAGGGGGACAGGGTGTCTACGAGCAGTACTTC	CASSQGGQGVYEQYF
-	TRBV4-2	TRBJ1-3	TRBD1	TGTGCCAGCAGCCAAGTTTTGACAGGGGCTTACTCTGGAAACACCATATATTTT	CASSQVLTGAYSGNTIYF
once	TRBV29-1	TRBJ2-1	TRBD2	TGCAGCGTTGCCCAGACTAGCGGGAGTTTCTCCTACAATGAGCAGTTCTTC	CSVAQTSGSFSYNEQFF
-	TRBV4-3	TRBJ2-7	-	TGCGCCAGCAGCCAAGTCAATGGGTACGAGCAGTACTTC	CASSQVNGYEQYF
-	TRBV28	TRBJ2-3	TRBD2	TGTGCCAGCACAAACGTAGCGGGGAAAACAGATACGCAGTATTTT	CASTNVAGKTDTQYF
-	TRBV10-2	TRBJ2-1	-	TGCGCCAGCAGAACCGGGACAACAACCTACAATGAGCAGTTCTTC	CASRTGTTTYNEQFF
-	TRBV28	TRBJ2-7	-	TGTGCCAGCAGTGAGGGGGGAGTCGGAGAGCAGTACTTC	CASSEGGVGEQYF
-	TRBV5-1	TRBJ1-3	-	TGCGCCAGCAGCCCCTCCCGCACTGGAAACACCATATATTTT	CASSPSRTGNTIYF
-	TRBV7-9	TRBJ1-2	-	TGTGCCAGCAGCTTAGTCGGGACAAAGTCGTTACCGCGAGGCTACACCTTC	CASSLVGTKSLPRGYTF
-	TRBV2	TRBJ2-1	TRBD2	TGTGCCAGCAGCTTCGGACTAGCGGGCTCCTACAATGAGCAGTTCTTC	CASSFGLAGSYNEQFF
-	TRBV4-1	TRBJ1-6	-	TGCGCCAGCAGCCAAGAGGGAATTTCACCCCTCCACTTT	CASSQEGISPLHF
-	TRBV5-1	TRBJ1-2	-	TGCGCCAGCAGCACGGCAATTCTGGGTAGCTATGGCTACACCTTC	CASSTAILGSYGYTF
-	TRBV20-1	TRBJ1-1	-	TGCAGTGGAGAACGGTGGGCTGAAGCTTTCTTT	CSGERWAEAFF
-	TRBV7-2	TRBJ2-5	-	TGTGCCAGCAGCAGACCCCAAGAGACCCAGTACTTC	CASSRPQETQYF
-	TRBV7-2	TRBJ1-5	-	TGTGCCAGCAGCCAACAGGGTTATAGCAATCAGCCCCAGCATTTT	CASSQQGYSNQPQHF
-	TRBV2	TRBJ1-5	-	TGTGCCAGCAGACCAGGGTACAATCAGCCCCAGCATTTT	CASRPGYNQPQHF
-	TRBV5-8	TRBJ2-1	-	TGTGCCAGCAGCTCAGACACCGGCGAAGCCTACAATGAGCAGTTCTTC	CASSSDTGEAYNEQFF
-	TRBV27	TRBJ2-3	TRBD2	TGTGCCAGCAGTACGGGACTAGCGGGAGGGTCGGATACGCAGTATTTT	CASSTGLAGGSDTQYF
-	TRBV5-6	TRBJ2-7	TRBD2	TGTGCCAGCAGGACCGGGACTAGCGGAGCATCCTACGAGCAGTACTTC	CASRTGTSGASYEQYF
-	TRBV4-1	TRBJ2-7	-	TGCGCCAGCAGCCAAGAAAGAAACTACGAGCAGTACTTC	CASSQERNYEQYF
-	TRBV2	TRBJ1-1	-	TGTGCCAGCAGTGGAGTGGCCAGACTAAACACTGAAGCTTTCTTT	CASSGVARLNTEAFF
-	TRBV6-1	TRBJ1-3	-	TGTGCCAGCAGTGATTTTGCACTGGGGGGAAACACCATATATTTT	CASSDFALGGNTIYF
-	TRBV7-9	TRBJ2-5	-	TGTGCCAGCAGCTTGACAGAGATCCAAGAGACCCAGTACTTC	CASSLTEIQETQYF
-	TRBV10-3	TRBJ2-7	-	TGTGCCATCAGTGACGGGGTGGGGCCTCCCGAGCAGTACTTC	CAISDGVGPPEQYF
-	TRBV9	TRBJ2-3	TRBD2	TGTGCCAGCAGCTCCTCCTGGACTAGCGGGGGGAGAGATACGCAGTATTTT	CASSSSWTSGGRDTQYF
-	TRBV2	TRBJ1-1	-	TGTGCCAGCAACGAGGATGGGACAACTCTAAAGACTGAAGCTTTCTTT	CASNEDGTTLKTEAFF
-	TRBV28	TRBJ2-2	-	TGTGCCAGCAGTTTGGGGACAACGAACACCGGGGAGCTGTTTTTT	CASSLGTTNTGELFF
once	TRBV7-2	TRBJ2-1	TRBD2	TGTGCCAGCAGCTTAGGGGCGGGGGTAGGGAATGAGCAGTTCTTC	CASSLGAGVGNEQFF
-	TRBV18	TRBJ2-7	TRBD1	TGTGCCAGCTCACATGGACAGGGGGCCTACGAGCAGTACTTC	CASSHGQGAYEQYF
-	TRBV5-4	TRBJ2-3	-	TGTGCCAGCAGCTTAAACCCCGGGGGCACAGATACGCAGTATTTT	CASSLNPGGTDTQYF
-	TRBV10-2	TRBJ2-7	-	TGCGCCAGCAACCGGGACAAATCCTACGAGCAGTACTTC	CASNRDKSYEQYF
-	TRBV15	TRBJ1-2	-	TGTGCCACCAGACCCCTTGGGGAGGGGAACTATGGCTACACCTTC	CATRPLGEGNYGYTF